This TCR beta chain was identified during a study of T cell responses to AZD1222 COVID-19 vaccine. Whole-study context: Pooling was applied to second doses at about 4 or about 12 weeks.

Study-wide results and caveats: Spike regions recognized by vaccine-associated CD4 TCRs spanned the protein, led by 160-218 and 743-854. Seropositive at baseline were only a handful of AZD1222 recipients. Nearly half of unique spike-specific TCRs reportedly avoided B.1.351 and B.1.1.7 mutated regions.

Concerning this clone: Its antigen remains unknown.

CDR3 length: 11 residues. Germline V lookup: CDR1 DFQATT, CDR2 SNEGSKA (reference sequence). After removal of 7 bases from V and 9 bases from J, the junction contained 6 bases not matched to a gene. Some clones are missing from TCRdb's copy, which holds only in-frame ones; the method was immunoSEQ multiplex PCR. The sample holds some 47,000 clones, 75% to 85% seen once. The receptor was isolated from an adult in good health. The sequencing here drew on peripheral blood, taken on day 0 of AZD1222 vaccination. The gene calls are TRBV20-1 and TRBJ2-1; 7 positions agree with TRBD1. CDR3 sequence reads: CSVPRQGEQFF. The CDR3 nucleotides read TGCAGTGTTCCAAGACAGGGTGAGCAGTTCTTC.